A single sample gave rise to the 13 T cell receptor beta chains below, sequenced in a study of blood T cell repertoires in COVID-19. Method: immunoSEQ multiplex PCR; TCRdb's copy keeps in-frame clones and lacks some. The sample carries 300,000 to 400,000 clones, 85% recorded once. The sequenced material came from PBMCs or T cells enriched from blood (not recorded which). The receptors stem from a woman in her 30s who had been exposed to COVID-19.

This clone occurred many times. The rearrangement links TRBV5-1 to TRBJ2-7; 7 positions agree with TRBD1. This CDR3 contains 15 residues. Germline CDR1 reads SGHRS; CDR2 reads YFSETQ. With V trimmed by 4 bases and J by 1 base, 8 bases remained unmatched. In DNA, the CDR3 is TGCGCCAGCAGCCTACAGACAGGGTCGTCCTACGAGCAGTACTTC. Its translation: CASSLQTGSSYEQYF. Using reference TRBV5-1 and TRBJ2-7 for the parts outside the CDR3, the full variable domain is KAGVTQTPRYLIKTRGQQVTLSCSPISGHRSVSWYQQTPGQGLQFLFEYFSETQRNKGNFPGRFSGRQFSNSRSEMNVSTLELGDSALYLCASSLQTGSSYEQYFGPGTRLTVT.

The chain carries TRBV3-1 (or the pseudogene TRBV3-2) and TRBJ1-6; perhaps TRBD1 as D (6 bases). Trimming took off 3 bases at V and 4 bases at J, with 13 bases between the two ends. The CDR3 has 16 amino acids. CDR1 is LGHDT, CDR2 YNNKEL, per germline (reference sequence). The CDR3 is CASSQGRGAYNSPLHF. CDR3 coding DNA: TGTGCCAGCAGCCAGGGGAGGGGGGCGTATAATTCACCCCTCCACTTT.

This clone was found once. V usage is TRBV7-9 and J usage is TRBJ1-4; D not certain. CDR1 is SEHNR and CDR2 is FQNEAQ in the germline V gene (reference sequence). Trimming pared 5 bases from V and 12 bases from J, leaving 19 bases between. This CDR3 has 14 amino acids. In DNA form, the CDR3 reads TGTGCCAGCAGCCCGGACGGGAGTTTTCGGGAACTGTTTTTT. The encoded protein is CASSPDGSFRELFF.

This clone appeared once. This chain uses TRBV28 with TRBJ2-5, with 10 nucleotides matching TRBD2. CDR3 length: 16 amino acids. V was clipped by 10 bases and J by 7 bases; unmatched bases: 18. Germline CDR1 is MDHEN and CDR2 is SYDVKM. The CDR3 spells CATRFWLAGARGTQYF. For the CDR3, the DNA is TGTGCCACCCGTTTTTGGCTAGCGGGGGCTCGGGGGACCCAGTACTTC.

This clone was recorded a few times. The gene calls are TRBV7-6 and TRBJ2-2; D is unclear. V was shortened by 5 bases and J by 2 bases, with 12 bases between the two germline ends. Germline V gives CDR1 SGHVS, CDR2 FNYEAQ. There are 15 residues in the CDR3. The CDR3, as DNA: TGTGCCAGCAGCCTGAGCCCGGGTAACACCGGGGAGCTGTTTTTT. Its translation: CASSLSPGNTGELFF.

The rearrangement uses TRBV5-1 and TRBJ1-1; possibly TRBD1 for D (5 bases). V was clipped by 0 bases and J by 2 bases, with 5 bases between them. Germline V gives CDR1 SGHRS, CDR2 YFSETQ. The CDR3 totals 13 residues. The CDR3 nucleotides read TGCGCCAGCAGCTTGGGGACAAACACTGAAGCTTTCTTT. It codes for CASSLGTNTEAFF.

This clone was detected only once. This chain links TRBV2 with TRBJ2-3; D might be TRBD1 (5 bases). V was cut by 3 bases and J by 2 bases, with 9 bases left in between. CDR1 and CDR2 from the germline V gene are SNHLY and FYNNEI. This CDR3 region has 14 residues. This CDR3 reads CASSERQFTDTQYF. The CDR3 DNA reads as TGTGCCAGCAGTGAGAGACAGTTCACAGATACGCAGTATTTT.

The V gene is TRBV16, the J gene TRBJ1-5, with a tentative D call TRBD1 (5 bases). The CDR3 runs to 14 residues. The germline V and J ends were trimmed by 0 bases and 6 bases, with 9 bases remaining between them. Germline CDR1 reads KGHSY; CDR2 reads FQNENV. DNA for the CDR3: TGTGCCAGCAGCCAATCGACAGAAGGTCAGCCCCAGCATTTT. Its protein product is CASSQSTEGQPQHF.

The gene calls are TRBV11-2 and TRBJ1-6; D remains unclear. Germline V lookup: CDR1 SGHAT, CDR2 FQNNGV. V shed 6 bases and J shed 9 bases, with 18 bases lying between them. There are 15 residues in the CDR3. CDR3 sequence reads: CASRYATSGGSPLHF. CDR3 DNA: TGTGCCAGCAGATATGCGACAAGCGGTGGTTCACCCCTCCACTTT.

This chain joins TRBV28 and TRBJ2-1; the D is unclear. Germline V CDR1 and CDR2: MDHEN, SYDVKM. The CDR3 extends over 16 amino acids. V was trimmed by 2 bases and J by 0 bases, leaving 11 bases between them. The CDR3 region is CASSLSADSSYNEQFF. In nucleotides, the CDR3 is TGTGCCAGCAGTTTAAGTGCGGATAGCTCCTACAATGAGCAGTTCTTC.

This clone came up once. Written as DNA, the CDR3 is TGTGCCAGCACCTTCGTAAATGAGCAGTTCTTC. It translates to CASTFVNEQFF. V gene TRBV27 combines with J gene TRBJ2-1; D unresolved. Germline CDR1 reads MNHEY; CDR2 reads SMNVEV (reference sequence). The CDR3 is 11 residues long. Deletions cut 7 bases from V and 7 bases from J, with 8 bases between.

This CDR3 is CASSTGLAGDSANTGELFF. In nucleotides, the CDR3 is TGTGCCAGCAGCACGGGACTAGCGGGAGATTCGGCGAACACCGGGGAGCTGTTTTTT. V usage is TRBV5-6 and J usage is TRBJ2-2; 14 bases are shared with TRBD2. J gave up 0 bases and V 4 bases, and 8 bases lay outside the gene matches. This CDR3 has 19 residues. The germline V gene has CDR1 SGHDT and CDR2 YYEEEE. The variable domain in full, with the rest retrieved from reference TRBV5-6 and TRBJ2-2, is DAGVTQSPTHLIKTRGQQVTLRCSPKSGHDTVSWYQQALGQGPQFIFQYYEEEERQRGNFPDRFSGHQFPNYSSELNVNALLLGDSALYLCASSTGLAGDSANTGELFFGEGSRLTVL.

The chain couples TRBV28 to TRBJ2-2, with D possibly being TRBD1 (6 bases). This CDR3 is 14 amino acids long. Per germline, CDR1 MDHEN and CDR2 SYDVKM. Trimming took off 6 bases at V and 7 bases at J, with 15 bases between the two ends. The CDR3 here is CASRETGGNGELFF. The CDR3 DNA reads as TGTGCCAGCAGGGAGACTGGGGGCAACGGGGAGCTGTTTTTT.